This entry lists 4 T cell receptor beta chains sequenced from one sample in a study of blood T cell repertoires in COVID-19. Clones were sequenced by immunoSEQ multiplex PCR, and TCRdb holds only the in-frame ones, with some missing. Among hundreds of thousands of clones listed, approximately 84% were seen once. Sample: peripheral blood. Every receptor here comes from a human donor in a cohort sampled during active COVID-19.

V usage is TRBV6-5 and J usage is TRBJ2-2, with 7 bases aligning to TRBD2. Germline CDR1 and CDR2: MNHEY and SVGAGI. The CDR3 is 15 amino acids. The ends lost 6 bases at V and 2 bases at J; junction bases unmatched: 6. The chain's CDR3 is CASRREWKNTGELFF. The CDR3 DNA reads TGTGCCAGCAGGCGGGAGTGGAAAAACACCGGGGAGCTGTTTTTT.

This clone was seen just once. The chain joins TRBV4-2 to TRBJ2-7; 7 bases align to TRBD1. Germline V lookup: CDR1 LGHNA, CDR2 YNFKEQ. V shed 0 bases, J shed 1 base, and the junction held 3 bases outside the gene matches. The CDR3 spans 15 residues. The CDR3 here is CASSQDPGQSYEQYF. The CDR3 coding sequence is TGTGCCAGCAGCCAAGACCCGGGACAGTCCTACGAGCAGTACTTC.

The chain couples TRBV5-1 to TRBJ1-6; 7 bases map to TRBD1. Germline V gene data show CDR1 as SGHRS and CDR2 as YFSETQ. The CDR3 is 19 residues long. J gave up 5 bases and V 0 bases, and 14 bases lay outside the gene matches. CDR3 nucleotide sequence: TGCGCCAGCAGCTTGGAGGCATCAGTGCAGGGGGGACATAATTCACCCCTCCACTTT. Protein product: CASSLEASVQGGHNSPLHF.

This chain links TRBV18 with TRBJ2-7; 7 nucleotides line up with TRBD1. The length of the CDR3 is 15 residues. Germline V gene data show CDR1 as KGHSH and CDR2 as LQKENI. J was trimmed by 5 bases and V by 3 bases; bases with no gene match: 10. CDR3 sequence (DNA): TGTGCCAGCTCACCTCGAACCGGGACAGCTAACGAGCAGTACTTC. It codes for CASSPRTGTANEQYF.